The 19 T cell receptor beta chains listed next were all sequenced from one sample in a study of blood T cell repertoires in COVID-19. The protocol was immunoSEQ multiplex PCR, while the TCRdb copy is restricted to in-frame clones and leaves out a portion. The repertoire has approximately 13,000 clones, roughly 87% of them found once; the top ten carry 17%. Source material: peripheral blood. Source of these receptors: a human donor with active COVID-19. The donor label of this sample is uncertain.

V gene TRBV5-1 combines with J gene TRBJ2-1; 9 bases are shared with TRBD2. With V trimmed by 1 base and J by 9 bases, 8 bases remained unmatched. CDR3 length: 15 residues. Germline CDR1 is SGHRS and CDR2 is YFSETQ. The CDR3 DNA reads as TGCGCCAGCAGCTTGTCCGGCGGGAGGGCCAGTGAGCAGTTCTTC. This codes for CASSLSGGRASEQFF. Full variable domain (missing parts from reference TRBV5-1 and TRBJ2-1): KAGVTQTPRYLIKTRGQQVTLSCSPISGHRSVSWYQQTPGQGLQFLFEYFSETQRNKGNFPGRFSGRQFSNSRSEMNVSTLELGDSALYLCASSLSGGRASEQFFGPGTRLTVL.

The chain employs TRBV10-1 and TRBJ1-1, with unresolved D. The CDR3 totals 14 residues. Germline CDR1 and CDR2: WNHNN and SYGVQD (reference sequence). The V and J ends lost 4 bases and 5 bases respectively, with 14 bases between them. The CDR3 coding sequence is TGCGCCAGCAGTGCGAGGGTTGGAGGGACTGAAGCTTTCTTT. The encoded protein is CASSARVGGTEAFF.

The chain carries TRBV6-6 and TRBJ2-7, with a tentative D call TRBD2 (5 bases). Looked up from germline, CDR1 is MNHNY and CDR2 is SVGAGI (reference sequence). The ends were cut back, 6 bases at V and 2 bases at J, with 11 bases in the middle. This CDR3 has 13 amino acids. CDR3 nucleotide sequence: TGTGCCAGCAGGTTGGACTTAACCTACGAGCAGTACTTC. This translates into CASRLDLTYEQYF.

The chain has TRBV7-2 and TRBJ2-7; TRBD2 agrees at 14 bases. The V segment lost 3 bases and the J segment 1 base; nucleotides outside the gene matches: 2. The CDR3 sequence is 16 residues long. Germline V gene lookup returns CDR1 SGHTA and CDR2 FQGNSA. CDR3 residues: CASSLGLAGESYEQYF. The CDR3 region has the DNA TGTGCCAGCAGCTTGGGACTAGCGGGGGAGTCCTACGAGCAGTACTTC.

The chain carries TRBV6-2 or TRBV6-3 and TRBJ2-1, with 8 bases lining up with TRBD2. The CDR3 is made up of 13 amino acids. Germline-derived CDR1 and CDR2 are MNHEY and SVGEGT. With 4 bases clipped from V and 5 bases from J, the junction kept 1 base outside the gene matches. The CDR3, as DNA: TGTGCCAGCAGTTTTAGCGGGGACAATGAGCAGTTCTTC. Amino acids: CASSFSGDNEQFF.

V gene TRBV7-2 combines with J gene TRBJ2-2, with 7 positions matching TRBD1. This CDR3 has 14 amino acids. The ends lost 8 bases at V and 6 bases at J; junction bases unmatched: 9. Germline lookup yields CDR1 SGHTA and CDR2 FQGNSA. CDR3 in DNA: TGTGCCAGCTGGTTTCGACAGGGTCCCGGGGAGCTGTTTTTT. Protein product: CASWFRQGPGELFF.

This chain joins TRBV12-2 and TRBJ1-2; the table calls TRBD1, which could not be checked here. TRBV12-2 is a recognized pseudogene. The CDR3 is made up of 20 amino acids. The DNA for the CDR3 is TGTGCAAGTCGCTTAGGAGTTTGTAGTCACCGGGACAGGGGAAACTATGGCTACACCTTC. This encodes CASRLGVCSHRDRGNYGYTF.

The genes are TRBV7-3 and TRBJ1-2, with a weak D call TRBD1 (6 bases). The germline V and J ends were trimmed by 5 bases and 4 bases, with 11 bases remaining between them. Germline values: CDR1 SGHTA, CDR2 FQGTGA. The CDR3 loop spans 13 amino acids. The DNA for the CDR3 is TGTGCCAGCAGCCCGACAGGAGGCTATGGCTACACCTTC. Residues: CASSPTGGYGYTF.

V gene TRBV4-1 combines with J gene TRBJ1-4, with TRBD1 matching 10 bases. The CDR3 loop spans 15 amino acids. Germline V gene sequence: CDR1 MGHRA, CDR2 YSYEKL. V lost 1 base and J lost 8; bases outside the gene matches: 4. The CDR3 nucleotides read TGCGCCAGCAGCCAAGCGGTGGGACAGGGGGAAAAACTGTTTTTT. Its protein is CASSQAVGQGEKLFF.

The CDR3 reads CASSPPGSLYGYTF. DNA for the CDR3: TGTGCCAGCAGTCCGCCGGGAAGCCTCTATGGCTACACCTTC. V usage is TRBV6-5 and J usage is TRBJ1-2, with unresolved D. Per the germline V gene, CDR1 is MNHEY and CDR2 is SVGAGI. The V gene lost 5 bases and the J gene lost 4 bases, with 14 bases spanning the gap. The CDR3 runs 14 residues.

This chain links TRBV5-4 with TRBJ2-1, with 10 bases aligning to TRBD1. CDR3 length: 15 amino acids. V was pared by 4 bases and J by 3 bases, with 4 bases of the junction left unmatched. CDR1 is SGHNT and CDR2 is YYREEE in the germline V gene (reference sequence). The CDR3 loop reads CASSARDRGYNEQFF. The CDR3 bases are TGTGCCAGCAGCGCCCGGGACAGGGGCTACAATGAGCAGTTCTTC.

The gene calls are TRBV7-2 and TRBJ1-1, with TRBD1 matching over 8 bases. The V gene end was trimmed by 4 bases and the J gene end by 3 bases; junction bases not matched to a gene: 7. The germline V gene has CDR1 SGHTA and CDR2 FQGNSA. The CDR3 length is 15 residues. Written as DNA, the CDR3 is TGTGCCAGCAGCTGGACAGGGAAGCCCGACACTGAAGCTTTCTTT. Translated: CASSWTGKPDTEAFF.

This chain uses TRBV11-2 with TRBJ2-7; D ambiguous. Germline CDR1 SGHAT, CDR2 FQNNGV. V gave up 5 bases and J gave up 5 bases, with 13 bases separating them. The CDR3 extends over 13 amino acids. The DNA of the CDR3 is TGTGCCAGCAGCCTATTACGTATGGACGAGCAGTACTTC. As protein: CASSLLRMDEQYF.

This clone was seen just once. The chain combines TRBV7-9 with TRBJ1-1; the D gene is possibly TRBD1 (5 bases). Trimming removed 5 bases at V and 5 bases at J, with 12 bases between. Germline V lookup: CDR1 SEHNR, CDR2 FQNEAQ (reference sequence). The CDR3 spans 13 residues. The CDR3 DNA follows: TGTGCCAGCAGCCCAAATAGGGGAACTGAAGCTTTCTTT. Translating it yields CASSPNRGTEAFF. The variable domain in full, completed from reference TRBV7-9 and TRBJ1-1, reads DTGVSQNPRHKITKRGQNVTFRCDPISEHNRLYWYRQTLGQGPEFLTYFQNEAQLEKSRLLSDRFSAERPKGSFSTLEIQRTEQGDSAMYLCASSPNRGTEAFFGQGTRLTVV.

The chain joins TRBV6-6 to TRBJ2-7; TRBD1 might be the D (6 bases). V lost 5 bases and J lost 3, with 11 bases in between. The length of the CDR3 is 13 residues. CDR1 is MNHNY, CDR2 SVGAGI, per germline (reference sequence). CDR3 in DNA: TGTGCCAGCAGTATCAGGGGCGGCTACGAGCAGTACTTC. Translating gives CASSIRGGYEQYF.

The sample holds one count of this clone. The gene calls are TRBV9 and TRBJ1-1; no clear D gene. The V gene's germline CDR1 is SGDLS and CDR2 YYNGEE. The length of the CDR3 is 13 residues. The germline V and J ends were trimmed by 0 bases and 1 base, with 4 bases remaining between them. CDR3 nucleotide sequence: TGTGCCAGCAGCGTAGGGCCGAACACTGAAGCTTTCTTT. This sequence encodes CASSVGPNTEAFF.

This clone appeared a single time. The chain recombines TRBV4-2 with TRBJ2-2; D unresolved. This CDR3 region has 14 residues. Germline loops: CDR1 LGHNA, CDR2 YNFKEQ. Trimming removed 1 base from V and 1 base from J, with 4 bases in between. The DNA of the CDR3 is TGTGCCAGCAGCCAAGTACAGAACACCGGGGAGCTGTTTTTT. Its protein is CASSQVQNTGELFF.

The V and J genes are TRBV2 and TRBJ1-2; D is possibly TRBD1 (5 bases). Germline CDR1 SNHLY, CDR2 FYNNEI. The CDR3 runs 13 residues. The V end lost 7 bases, the J end lost 4 bases, and 13 bases lay between the germline ends. The CDR3 bases are TGTGCCAGCACCGGGGGATCAGCCTATGGCTACACCTTC. It is translated as CASTGGSAYGYTF.

The gene calls are TRBV28 and TRBJ2-7, with D perhaps matching TRBD2 (6 bases). This CDR3 has 13 amino acids. Trimming removed 7 bases at V and 1 base at J, with 11 bases between. Germline CDR1 MDHEN, CDR2 SYDVKM. The CDR3, as DNA: TGTGCCAGCACGACGGGACTGTCCTACGAGCAGTACTTC. Its protein is CASTTGLSYEQYF. The whole variable domain, remainder taken from reference TRBV28 and TRBJ2-7, is DVKVTQSSRYLVKRTGEKVFLECVQDMDHENMFWYRQDPGLGLRLIYFSYDVKMKEKGDIPEGYSVSREKKERFSLILESASTNQTSMYLCASTTGLSYEQYFGPGTRLTVT.